The 18 T cell receptor beta chains listed next were all sequenced from one sample in a study of blood T cell repertoires in COVID-19. This table comes from immunoSEQ multiplex PCR, and its TCRdb copy is limited to in-frame clones, with some not included. This repertoire shows 270,000 or so clones, approximately 90% found once; its top ten account for about 2.5%. The sequencing input was PBMCs or T cells enriched from blood (not recorded which). These receptors all come from a woman in her thirties or forties with acute COVID-19.

V is TRBV19 and J is TRBJ2-1; 11 bases fit TRBD2. CDR1 and CDR2 from the germline V gene are LNHDA and SQIVND (reference sequence). The CDR3 has 14 amino acids. The V and J ends lost 6 bases and 5 bases, in that order; junction bases with no gene match: 3. CDR3 in amino acids: CASSSTSGNNEQFF. In nucleotides, the CDR3 is TGTGCCAGTAGCTCGACTAGCGGGAACAATGAGCAGTTCTTC.

CDR3 in DNA: TGTGCCAGCAGTACCACACGATACAATCAGCCCCAGCATTTT. It translates to CASSTTRYNQPQHF. V and J are TRBV6-5 and TRBJ1-5; D remains unclear. The germline V and J ends were trimmed by 5 bases and 3 bases, with 11 bases remaining between them. This CDR3 is built from 14 residues. Germline CDR1 is MNHEY and CDR2 is SVGAGI.

This clone has just a few counts. The V gene is TRBV11-2, the J gene TRBJ1-1; TRBD1 agrees at 8 bases. V shed 4 bases, J shed 4 bases, and the junction held 5 bases outside the gene matches. CDR3 length equals 14 residues. Germline CDR1 is SGHAT and CDR2 is FQNNGV. The chain's CDR3 is CASSSGQGITEAFF. DNA of the CDR3: TGTGCCAGCAGCTCCGGACAGGGCATCACTGAAGCTTTCTTT. Based on the CDR3 plus reference TRBV11-2 and TRBJ1-1, the full variable domain is EAGVAQSPRYKIIEKRQSVAFWCNPISGHATLYWYQQILGQGPKLLIQFQNNGVVDDSQLPKDRFSAERLKGVDSTLKIQPAKLEDSAVYLCASSSGQGITEAFFGQGTRLTVV.

The genes are TRBV5-1 and TRBJ1-3, with D possibly matching TRBD1 (5 bases). Per the germline V gene, CDR1 is SGHRS and CDR2 is YFSETQ. The CDR3 loop spans 14 amino acids. V gave up 7 bases and J gave up 0 bases, with 11 bases separating them. The CDR3 nucleotides read TGCGCCAGCTCCGTAGGGGACTCTGGAAACACCATATATTTT. It specifies CASSVGDSGNTIYF.

V and J are TRBV5-4 and TRBJ1-5, with D possibly being TRBD1 (5 bases). This CDR3 is 15 amino acids long. V was pared by 0 bases and J by 4 bases, with 11 bases between. Per germline, CDR1 SGHNT and CDR2 YYREEE (reference sequence). The CDR3 reads CASSLDGRTNQPQHF. CDR3 DNA: TGTGCCAGCAGCTTGGATGGACGGACAAATCAGCCCCAGCATTTT.

The rearrangement joins TRBV27 to TRBJ2-4, with TRBD2 matching over 10 bases. The V and J ends lost 6 bases and 0 bases, in that order; junction bases with no gene match: 8. The CDR3 runs to 17 residues. CDR1 and CDR2 from the germline V gene are MNHEY and SMNVEV (reference sequence). The DNA of the CDR3 is TGTGCCAGCAGCCGCAGAGGACTAGCGGTAGCCAAAAACATTCAGTACTTC. Translating it yields CASSRRGLAVAKNIQYF.

The chain employs TRBV21-1 and TRBJ2-3; the DNA was not used to check the table's D call, TRBD2. TRBV21-1 is listed as a pseudogene. The CDR3 consists of 17 residues. The CDR3 bases are TGTGCCAGCAGCATCTCACGCGGGAGGCTAAGCACAGATACGCAGTATTTT. Its protein is CASSISRGRLSTDTQYF.

This clone has only a few counts. The chain links TRBV18 to TRBJ1-3; the match to TRBD1 covers 8 bases. The V gene's germline CDR1 is KGHSH and CDR2 LQKENI. The CDR3 extends over 14 amino acids. J was trimmed by 5 bases and V by 3 bases; bases with no gene match: 3. The CDR3 region is CASSPQGARNTIYF. CDR3 bases: TGTGCCAGCTCACCTCAGGGGGCTAGAAACACCATATATTTT.

The V gene is TRBV12-2, the J gene TRBJ2-7; whether TRBD1, the table's D call, matches the DNA was not checked. TRBV12-2 is a listed pseudogene. This CDR3 region has 18 residues. This CDR3 is CASRLAPKSGQPFYEQYF. The CDR3 DNA follows: TGTGCAAGTCGCTTAGCCCCAAAATCCGGACAGCCCTTCTACGAGCAGTACTTC.

A single count supports this clone. The rearrangement joins TRBV7-2 to TRBJ2-1, with 11 bases identical to TRBD2. The junction had 12 bases not matched to a gene; V was cut back by 5 bases and J by 12 bases. This CDR3 comprises 15 residues. Germline lookup yields CDR1 SGHTA and CDR2 FQGNSA. DNA for the CDR3: TGTGCCAGCAGCCCTCCCGGACTAGCGGGCGGGGGGCAGTTCTTC. It is translated as CASSPPGLAGGGQFF.

The chain couples TRBV18 to TRBJ1-2; TRBD1 matches 7 bases. This CDR3 has 15 residues. CDR1 is KGHSH, CDR2 LQKENI, per germline. V shed 2 bases and J 2 bases; nucleotides not matched to a gene: 5. The chain's CDR3 is CASSPTDRSNYGYTF. The DNA of the CDR3 is TGTGCCAGCTCACCAACGGACAGGTCAAACTATGGCTACACCTTC. Drawing the rest from reference TRBV18 and TRBJ1-2, the complete variable domain is NAGVMQNPRHLVRRRGQEARLRCSPMKGHSHVYWYRQLPEEGLKFMVYLQKENIIDESGMPKERFSAEFPKEGPSILRIQQVVRGDSAAYFCASSPTDRSNYGYTFGSGTRLTVV.

V usage is TRBV7-3 and J usage is TRBJ2-1, with 7 bases matching TRBD2. This CDR3 is built from 15 residues. Germline CDR1 reads SGHTA; CDR2 reads FQGTGA. The trim removed 5 bases at V and 7 bases at J, leaving 11 bases unmatched. The CDR3 DNA reads TGTGCCAGCAGCCAGGACGGACTAGTTAAGAATGAGCAGTTCTTC. This translates into CASSQDGLVKNEQFF.

The chain links TRBV7-3 to TRBJ2-2; 7 bases map to TRBD2. The CDR3 covers 16 residues. V lost 1 base and J lost 5; bases outside the gene matches: 7. From germline, CDR1 is SGHTA and CDR2 FQGTGA. In nucleotides, the CDR3 is TGTGCCAGCAGCTTAAAGAGAGCGGGGCTGACCGGGGAGCTGTTTTTT. This sequence encodes CASSLKRAGLTGELFF. The complete variable domain, with remaining parts taken from reference TRBV7-3 and TRBJ2-2, reads GAGVSQTPSNKVTEKGKYVELRCDPISGHTALYWYRQSLGQGPEFLIYFQGTGAADDSGLPNDRFFAVRPEGSVSTLKIQRTERGDSAVYLCASSLKRAGLTGELFFGEGSRLTVL.

The chain is built from TRBV18 and TRBJ1-3; TRBD1 might be the D (5 bases). Germline CDR1 and CDR2: KGHSH and LQKENI. Trimming pared 8 bases from V and 8 bases from J, leaving 22 bases between. The CDR3 runs 15 residues. The CDR3 here is CASTQDKGLMDTIYF. CDR3 nucleotides: TGTGCCAGCACTCAAGATAAGGGGCTAATGGACACCATATATTTT.

Only one count was recorded for this clone. This chain uses TRBV5-8 with TRBJ2-5; 10 nucleotides line up with TRBD2. The J segment lost 4 bases and the V segment lost 4 bases, leaving 16 bases of the junction unmatched. The CDR3 is 18 amino acids. Germline V gene data show CDR1 as SGHTS and CDR2 as YDEGEE. The chain's CDR3 is CASSPQSGGASLGETQYF. The DNA of the CDR3 is TGTGCCAGCAGCCCTCAGAGCGGGGGGGCCAGTTTGGGAGAGACCCAGTACTTC.

The V and J genes are TRBV19 and TRBJ1-5; D gene ambiguous. V lost 6 bases and J lost 4, with 13 bases in between. This CDR3 spans 14 amino acids. Germline loops: CDR1 LNHDA, CDR2 SQIVND (reference sequence). The CDR3 spells CASRRPGSNQPQHF. In DNA, the CDR3 is TGTGCCAGTAGACGACCCGGGTCAAATCAGCCCCAGCATTTT.

The chain recombines TRBV19 with TRBJ1-1, with a weak D call TRBD1 (5 bases). CDR3 length: 15 amino acids. The germline CDR1 and CDR2 sequences are LNHDA and SQIVND (reference sequence). Trimming removed 2 bases at V and 3 bases at J, with 13 bases between. This chain's CDR3 is CASSIQGLAHTEAFF. The CDR3 DNA is TGTGCCAGTAGTATACAGGGACTGGCACACACTGAAGCTTTCTTT.

The rearrangement links TRBV5-1 to TRBJ2-2, with a possible D match to TRBD2 (6 bases). There are 16 residues in the CDR3. The germline V and J ends were trimmed by 4 bases and 0 bases, with 13 bases remaining between them. CDR1 SGHRS and CDR2 YFSETQ come from the germline V gene. The CDR3 sequence is CASSLAPSANTGELFF. In DNA, the CDR3 is TGCGCCAGCAGCCTGGCCCCTAGCGCGAACACCGGGGAGCTGTTTTTT.